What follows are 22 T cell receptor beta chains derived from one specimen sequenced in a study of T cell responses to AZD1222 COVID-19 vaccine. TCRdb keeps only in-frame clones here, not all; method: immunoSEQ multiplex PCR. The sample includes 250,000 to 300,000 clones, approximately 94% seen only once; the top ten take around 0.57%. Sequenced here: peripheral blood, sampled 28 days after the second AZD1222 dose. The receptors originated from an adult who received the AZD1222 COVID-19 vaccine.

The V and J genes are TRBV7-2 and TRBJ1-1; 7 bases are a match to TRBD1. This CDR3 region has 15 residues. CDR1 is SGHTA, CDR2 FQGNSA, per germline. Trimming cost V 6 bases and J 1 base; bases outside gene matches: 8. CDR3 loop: CASRVDRASNTEAFF. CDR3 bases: TGTGCCAGCAGGGTAGACAGGGCCTCGAACACTGAAGCTTTCTTT.

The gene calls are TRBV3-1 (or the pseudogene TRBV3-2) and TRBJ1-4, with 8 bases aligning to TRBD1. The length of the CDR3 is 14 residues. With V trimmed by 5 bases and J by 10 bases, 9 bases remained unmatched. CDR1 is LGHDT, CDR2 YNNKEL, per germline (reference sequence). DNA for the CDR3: TGTGCCAGCAGCGCCCGACAGGGGTTGGGAAAACTGTTTTTT. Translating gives CASSARQGLGKLFF.

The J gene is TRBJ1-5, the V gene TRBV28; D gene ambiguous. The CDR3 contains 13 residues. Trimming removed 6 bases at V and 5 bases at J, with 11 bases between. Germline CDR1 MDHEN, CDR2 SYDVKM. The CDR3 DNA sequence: TGTGCCAGCAGGCGACGCGGGGATCAGCCCCAGCATTTT. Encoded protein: CASRRRGDQPQHF.

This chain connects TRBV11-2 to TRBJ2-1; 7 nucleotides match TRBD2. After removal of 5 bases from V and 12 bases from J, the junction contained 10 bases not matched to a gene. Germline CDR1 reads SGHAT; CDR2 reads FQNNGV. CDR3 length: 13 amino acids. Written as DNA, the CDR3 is TGTGCCAGCAGCCGTCCGGCGGGAGTGCGGCAGTTCTTC. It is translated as CASSRPAGVRQFF.

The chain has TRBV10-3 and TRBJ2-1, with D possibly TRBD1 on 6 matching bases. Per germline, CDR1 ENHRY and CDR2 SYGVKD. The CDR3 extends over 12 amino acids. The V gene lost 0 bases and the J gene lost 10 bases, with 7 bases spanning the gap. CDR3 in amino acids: CAISESGTEQFF. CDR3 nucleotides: TGTGCCATCAGTGAGTCCGGGACAGAGCAGTTCTTC.

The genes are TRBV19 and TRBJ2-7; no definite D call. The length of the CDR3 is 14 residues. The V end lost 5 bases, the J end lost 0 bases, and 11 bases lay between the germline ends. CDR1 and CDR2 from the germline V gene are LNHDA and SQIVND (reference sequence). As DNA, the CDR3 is TGTGCCAGTAGTGCCGGACCGATCTCCTACGAGCAGTACTTC. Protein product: CASSAGPISYEQYF.

CDR3 loop: CAWSLKGTYEQYF. In nucleotides, the CDR3 is TGTGCCTGGTCTTTAAAGGGAACTTACGAGCAGTACTTC. The chain combines TRBV30 with TRBJ2-7; no firm D call. Germline V gives CDR1 GTSNPN, CDR2 SVGIG (reference sequence). V was trimmed by 5 bases and J by 4 bases, leaving 15 bases between them. The CDR3 totals 13 residues.

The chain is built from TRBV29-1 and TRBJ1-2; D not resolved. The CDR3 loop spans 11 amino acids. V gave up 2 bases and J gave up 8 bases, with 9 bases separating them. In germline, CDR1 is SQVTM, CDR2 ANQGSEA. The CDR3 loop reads CSVESGYGYTF. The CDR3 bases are TGCAGCGTTGAATCGGGGTACGGCTACACCTTC.

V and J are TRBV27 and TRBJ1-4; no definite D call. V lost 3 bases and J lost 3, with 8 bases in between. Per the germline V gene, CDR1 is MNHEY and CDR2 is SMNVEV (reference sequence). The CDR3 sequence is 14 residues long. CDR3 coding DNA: TGTGCCAGCAGTTTCGCCGGGGCTAATGAAAAACTGTTTTTT. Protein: CASSFAGANEKLFF.

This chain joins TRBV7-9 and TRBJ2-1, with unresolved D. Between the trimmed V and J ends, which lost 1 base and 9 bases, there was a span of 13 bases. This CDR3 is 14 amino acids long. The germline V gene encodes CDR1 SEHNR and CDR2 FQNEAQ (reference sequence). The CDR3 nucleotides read TGTGCCAGCAGCTTAGGCGGAGACGGTACTGAGCAGTTCTTC. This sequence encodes CASSLGGDGTEQFF.

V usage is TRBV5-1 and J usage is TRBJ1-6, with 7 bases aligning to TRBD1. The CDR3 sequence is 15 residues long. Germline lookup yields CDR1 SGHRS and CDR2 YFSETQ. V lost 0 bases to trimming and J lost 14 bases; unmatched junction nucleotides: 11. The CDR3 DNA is TGCGCCAGCAGCTTGGCCGAAGGGGGCGGATTAACCCTCCACTTT. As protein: CASSLAEGGGLTLHF.

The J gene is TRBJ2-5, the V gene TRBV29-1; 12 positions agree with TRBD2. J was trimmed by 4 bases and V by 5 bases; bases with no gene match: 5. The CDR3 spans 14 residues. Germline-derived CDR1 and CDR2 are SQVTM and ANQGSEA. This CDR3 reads CSVSRTSGVETQYF. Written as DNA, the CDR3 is TGCAGCGTTTCCCGGACTAGCGGGGTAGAGACCCAGTACTTC.

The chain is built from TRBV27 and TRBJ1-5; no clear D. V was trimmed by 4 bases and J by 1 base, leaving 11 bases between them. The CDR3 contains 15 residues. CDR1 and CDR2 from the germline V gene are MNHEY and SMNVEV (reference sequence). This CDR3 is CASSSEGQSNQPQHF. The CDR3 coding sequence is TGTGCCAGCAGTTCGGAGGGCCAGAGCAATCAGCCCCAGCATTTT.

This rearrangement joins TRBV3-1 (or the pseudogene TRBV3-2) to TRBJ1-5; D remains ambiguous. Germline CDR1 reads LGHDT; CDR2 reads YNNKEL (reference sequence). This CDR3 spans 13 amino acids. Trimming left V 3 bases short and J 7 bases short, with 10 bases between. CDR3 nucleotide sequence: TGTGCCAGCAGCCAGGAGAAAGGCCAGCCCCAGCATTTT. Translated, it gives CASSQEKGQPQHF.

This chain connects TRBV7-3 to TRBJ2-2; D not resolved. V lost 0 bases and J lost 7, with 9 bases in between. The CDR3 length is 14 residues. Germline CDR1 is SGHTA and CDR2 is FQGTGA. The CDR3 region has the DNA TGTGCCAGCAGCTTAACGGCTCGAGACGGGGAGCTGTTTTTT. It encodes CASSLTARDGELFF.

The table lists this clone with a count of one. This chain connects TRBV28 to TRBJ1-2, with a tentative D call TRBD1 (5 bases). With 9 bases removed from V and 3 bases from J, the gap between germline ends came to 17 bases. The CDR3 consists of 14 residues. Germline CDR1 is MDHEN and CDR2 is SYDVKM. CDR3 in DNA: TGTGCCAGTACCAGCGCCGGACATGACTATGGCTACACCTTC. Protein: CASTSAGHDYGYTF.

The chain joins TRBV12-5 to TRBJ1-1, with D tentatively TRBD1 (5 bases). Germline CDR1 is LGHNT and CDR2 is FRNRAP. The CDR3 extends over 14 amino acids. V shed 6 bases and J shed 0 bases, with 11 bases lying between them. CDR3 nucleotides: TGTGCTAGTGGGTATTCGACAGTGAACACTGAAGCTTTCTTT. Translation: CASGYSTVNTEAFF.

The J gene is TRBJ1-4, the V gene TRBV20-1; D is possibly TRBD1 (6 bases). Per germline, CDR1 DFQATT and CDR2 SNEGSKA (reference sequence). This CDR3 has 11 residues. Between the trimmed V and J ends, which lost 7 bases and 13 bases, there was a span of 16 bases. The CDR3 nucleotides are TGCAGTGTCGCACAGGGTATAGGACTGTTTTTT. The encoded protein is CSVAQGIGLFF.

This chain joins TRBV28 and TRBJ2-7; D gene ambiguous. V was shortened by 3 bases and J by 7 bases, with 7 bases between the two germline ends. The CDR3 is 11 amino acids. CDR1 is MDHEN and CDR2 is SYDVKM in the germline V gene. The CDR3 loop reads CASSLFREQYF. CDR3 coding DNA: TGTGCCAGCAGTTTGTTTAGGGAGCAGTACTTC.

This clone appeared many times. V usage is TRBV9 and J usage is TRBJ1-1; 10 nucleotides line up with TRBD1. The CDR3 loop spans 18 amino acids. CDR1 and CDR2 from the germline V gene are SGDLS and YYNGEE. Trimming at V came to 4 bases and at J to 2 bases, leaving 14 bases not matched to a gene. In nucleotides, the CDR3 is TGTGCCAGCAGCACGACAGGGGGCAAGGGGGGTGGCAACACTGAAGCTTTCTTT. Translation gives CASSTTGGKGGGNTEAFF.

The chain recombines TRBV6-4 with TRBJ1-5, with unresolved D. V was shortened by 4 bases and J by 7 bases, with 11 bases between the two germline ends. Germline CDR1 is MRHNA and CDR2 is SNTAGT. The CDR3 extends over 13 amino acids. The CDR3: CASSVKVGQPQHF. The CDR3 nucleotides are TGTGCCAGCAGTGTCAAGGTAGGACAGCCCCAGCATTTT.

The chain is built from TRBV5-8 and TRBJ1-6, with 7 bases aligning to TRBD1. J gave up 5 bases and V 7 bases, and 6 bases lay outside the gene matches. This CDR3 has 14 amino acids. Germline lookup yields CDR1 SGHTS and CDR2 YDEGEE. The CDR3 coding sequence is TGTGCCAGCGCGACGGACAGGAATAATTCACCCCTCCACTTT. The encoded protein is CASATDRNNSPLHF.